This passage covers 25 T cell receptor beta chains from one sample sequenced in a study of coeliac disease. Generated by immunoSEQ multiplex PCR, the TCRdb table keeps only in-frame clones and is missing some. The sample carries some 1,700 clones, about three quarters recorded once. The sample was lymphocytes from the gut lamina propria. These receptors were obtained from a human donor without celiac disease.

The CDR3 here is CASSEGRGRTDTQYF. The CDR3 nucleotides are TGTGCCAGCAGTGAAGGCAGGGGGCGCACAGATACGCAGTATTTT. The chain couples TRBV2 to TRBJ2-3; 8 positions agree with TRBD1. The V segment lost 1 base and the J segment 1 base; nucleotides outside the gene matches: 1. The CDR3 has 15 residues. In germline, CDR1 is SNHLY, CDR2 FYNNEI. Supplemented by reference TRBV2 and TRBJ2-3, the full variable domain reads EPEVTQTPSHQVTQMGQEVILRCVPISNHLYFYWYRQILGQKVEFLVSFYNNEISEKSEIFDDQFSVERPDGSNFTLKIRSTKLEDSAMYFCASSEGRGRTDTQYFGPGTRLTVL.

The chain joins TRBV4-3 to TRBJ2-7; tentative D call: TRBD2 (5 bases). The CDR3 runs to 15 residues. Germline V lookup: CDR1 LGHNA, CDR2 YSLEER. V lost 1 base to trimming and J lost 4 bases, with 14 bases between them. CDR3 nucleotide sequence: TGCGCCAGCAGCCAAGGGTCCGGGGTGAGGTACGAGCAGTACTTC. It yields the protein CASSQGSGVRYEQYF.

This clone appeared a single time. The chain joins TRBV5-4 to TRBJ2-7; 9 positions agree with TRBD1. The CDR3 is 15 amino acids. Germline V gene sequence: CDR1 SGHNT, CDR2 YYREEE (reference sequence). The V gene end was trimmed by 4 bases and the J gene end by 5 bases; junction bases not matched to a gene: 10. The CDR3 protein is CASSPPGTGRHEQYF. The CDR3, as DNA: TGTGCCAGCAGCCCCCCAGGGACAGGGCGCCACGAGCAGTACTTC.

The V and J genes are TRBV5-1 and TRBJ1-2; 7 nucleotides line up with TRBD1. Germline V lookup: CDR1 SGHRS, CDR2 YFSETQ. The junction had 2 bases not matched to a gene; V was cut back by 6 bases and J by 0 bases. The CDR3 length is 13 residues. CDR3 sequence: CASTGQPNYGYTF. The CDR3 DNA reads TGCGCCAGCACGGGACAGCCTAACTATGGCTACACCTTC.

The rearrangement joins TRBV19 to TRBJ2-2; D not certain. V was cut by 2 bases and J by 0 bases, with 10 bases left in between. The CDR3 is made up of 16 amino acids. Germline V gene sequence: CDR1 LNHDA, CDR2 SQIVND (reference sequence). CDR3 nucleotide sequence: TGTGCCAGTAGTATACGGCTTGACTCGAACACCGGGGAGCTGTTTTTT. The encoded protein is CASSIRLDSNTGELFF.

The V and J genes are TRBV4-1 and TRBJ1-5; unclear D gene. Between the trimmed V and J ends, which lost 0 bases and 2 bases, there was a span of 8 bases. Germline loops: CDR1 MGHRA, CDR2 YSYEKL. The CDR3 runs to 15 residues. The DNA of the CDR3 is TGCGCCAGCAGCCAAGAAGCAACCGGCAATCAGCCCCAGCATTTT. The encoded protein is CASSQEATGNQPQHF.

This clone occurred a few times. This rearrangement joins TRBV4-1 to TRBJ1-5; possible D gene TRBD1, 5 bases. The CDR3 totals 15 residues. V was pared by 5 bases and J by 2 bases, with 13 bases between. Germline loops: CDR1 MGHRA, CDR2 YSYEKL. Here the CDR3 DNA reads TGCGCCAGCAGCTCCGGCGGGGCAGGCAATCAGCCCCAGCATTTT. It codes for CASSSGGAGNQPQHF.

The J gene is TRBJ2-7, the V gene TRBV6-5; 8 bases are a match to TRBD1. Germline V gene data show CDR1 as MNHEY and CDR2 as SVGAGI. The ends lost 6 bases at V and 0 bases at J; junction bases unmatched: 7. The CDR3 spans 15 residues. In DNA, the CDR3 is TGTGCCAGCAGAGCTAGACAGGGGACCTCCTACGAGCAGTACTTC. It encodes CASRARQGTSYEQYF.

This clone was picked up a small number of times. DNA for the CDR3: TGTGCCAGCAGCTTGTTCCTAGCGTACAATGAGCAGTTCTTC. Translated, it gives CASSLFLAYNEQFF. The V gene is TRBV5-8, the J gene TRBJ2-1, with D possibly being TRBD2 (6 bases). CDR1 and CDR2 (germline): SGHTS, YDEGEE. This CDR3 is 14 amino acids long. V was pared by 1 base and J by 4 bases, with 9 bases between.

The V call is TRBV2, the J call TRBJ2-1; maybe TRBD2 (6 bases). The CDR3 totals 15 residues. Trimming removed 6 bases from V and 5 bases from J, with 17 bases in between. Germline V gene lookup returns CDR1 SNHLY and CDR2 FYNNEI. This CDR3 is CASREWVAENNEQFF. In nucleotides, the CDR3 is TGTGCCAGCAGGGAGTGGGTAGCGGAGAACAATGAGCAGTTCTTC.

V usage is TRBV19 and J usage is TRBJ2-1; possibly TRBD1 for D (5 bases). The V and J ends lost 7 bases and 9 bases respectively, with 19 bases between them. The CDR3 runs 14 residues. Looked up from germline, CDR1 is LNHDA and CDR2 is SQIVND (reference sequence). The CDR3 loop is CASTHGQGFIEQFF. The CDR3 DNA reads TGTGCCAGTACCCACGGGCAGGGCTTCATTGAGCAGTTCTTC.

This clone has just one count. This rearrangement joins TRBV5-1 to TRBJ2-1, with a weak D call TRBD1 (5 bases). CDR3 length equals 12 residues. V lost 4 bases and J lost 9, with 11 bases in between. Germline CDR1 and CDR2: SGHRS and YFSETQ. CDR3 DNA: TGCGCCAGCAGCGCTTGGGGCGGTGAGCAGTTCTTC. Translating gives CASSAWGGEQFF. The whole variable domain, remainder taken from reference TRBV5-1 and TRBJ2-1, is KAGVTQTPRYLIKTRGQQVTLSCSPISGHRSVSWYQQTPGQGLQFLFEYFSETQRNKGNFPGRFSGRQFSNSRSEMNVSTLELGDSALYLCASSAWGGEQFFGPGTRLTVL.

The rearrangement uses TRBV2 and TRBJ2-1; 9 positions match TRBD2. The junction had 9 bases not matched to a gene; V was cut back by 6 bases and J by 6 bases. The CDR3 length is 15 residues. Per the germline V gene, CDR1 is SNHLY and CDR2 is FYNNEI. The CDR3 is CASRAGTSTTNEQFF. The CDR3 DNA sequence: TGTGCCAGCAGGGCCGGGACTAGCACCACCAATGAGCAGTTCTTC.

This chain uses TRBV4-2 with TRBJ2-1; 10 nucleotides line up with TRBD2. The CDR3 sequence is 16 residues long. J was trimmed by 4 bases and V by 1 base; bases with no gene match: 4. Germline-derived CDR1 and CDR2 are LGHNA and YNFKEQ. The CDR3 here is CASSQGSSGSYNEQFF. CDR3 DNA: TGTGCCAGCAGCCAAGGGTCTAGCGGGAGTTACAATGAGCAGTTCTTC.

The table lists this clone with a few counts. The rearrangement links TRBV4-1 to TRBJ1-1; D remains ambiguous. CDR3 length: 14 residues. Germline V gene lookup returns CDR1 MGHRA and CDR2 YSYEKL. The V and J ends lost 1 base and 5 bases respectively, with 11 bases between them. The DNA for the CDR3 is TGCGCCAGCAGCCAAGTAGCGGCCGAAACTGAAGCTTTCTTT. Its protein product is CASSQVAAETEAFF.

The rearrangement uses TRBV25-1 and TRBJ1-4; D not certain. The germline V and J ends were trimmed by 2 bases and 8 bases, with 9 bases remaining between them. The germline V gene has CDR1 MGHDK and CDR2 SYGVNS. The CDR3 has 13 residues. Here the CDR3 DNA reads TGTGCCAGCAGTGAAATGGGGAGGGAAAAACTGTTTTTT. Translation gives CASSEMGREKLFF.

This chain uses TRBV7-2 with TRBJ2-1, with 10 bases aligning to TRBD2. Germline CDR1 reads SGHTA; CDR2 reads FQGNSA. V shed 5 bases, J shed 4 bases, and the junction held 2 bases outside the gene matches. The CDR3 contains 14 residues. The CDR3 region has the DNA TGTGCCAGCAGCCCGGGACTAGCGTACAATGAGCAGTTCTTC. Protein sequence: CASSPGLAYNEQFF.

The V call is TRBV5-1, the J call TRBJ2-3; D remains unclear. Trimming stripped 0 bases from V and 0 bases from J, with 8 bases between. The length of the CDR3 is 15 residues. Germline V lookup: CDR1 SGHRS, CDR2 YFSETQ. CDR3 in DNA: TGCGCCAGCAGCTTGGCCTTGGCTAGCACAGATACGCAGTATTTT. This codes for CASSLALASTDTQYF.

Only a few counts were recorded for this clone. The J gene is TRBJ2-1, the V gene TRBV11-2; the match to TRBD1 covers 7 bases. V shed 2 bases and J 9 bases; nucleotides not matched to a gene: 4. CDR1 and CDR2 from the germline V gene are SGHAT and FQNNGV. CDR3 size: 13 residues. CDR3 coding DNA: TGTGCCAGCAGCTTAAGAGCAGGGGGTGAGCAGTTCTTC. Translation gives CASSLRAGGEQFF.

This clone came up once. The DNA for the CDR3 is TGCGCCAGCAGCCAAGATCCGGCAGCGCTCTATGGCTACACCTTC. Protein product: CASSQDPAALYGYTF. V and J are TRBV4-1 and TRBJ1-2; D gene ambiguous. This CDR3 region has 15 residues. V shed 0 bases and J shed 4 bases, with 12 bases lying between them. CDR1 is MGHRA and CDR2 is YSYEKL in the germline V gene.

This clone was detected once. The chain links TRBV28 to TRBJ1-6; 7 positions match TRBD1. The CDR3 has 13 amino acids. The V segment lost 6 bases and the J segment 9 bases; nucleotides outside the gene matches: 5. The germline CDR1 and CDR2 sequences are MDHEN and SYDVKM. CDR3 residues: CASSPDRVSPLHF. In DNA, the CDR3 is TGTGCCAGCAGCCCCGACAGGGTTTCACCCCTCCACTTT.

This chain's CDR3 is CASNKLAGGVDTQYF. The CDR3 nucleotides are TGTGCCAGCAACAAACTAGCGGGGGGGGTAGATACGCAGTATTTT. The gene calls are TRBV6-1 and TRBJ2-3, with TRBD2 matching over 13 bases. The CDR3 extends over 15 amino acids. Germline V lookup: CDR1 MNHNS, CDR2 SASEGT. V lost 7 bases to trimming and J lost 5 bases; unmatched junction nucleotides: 6.

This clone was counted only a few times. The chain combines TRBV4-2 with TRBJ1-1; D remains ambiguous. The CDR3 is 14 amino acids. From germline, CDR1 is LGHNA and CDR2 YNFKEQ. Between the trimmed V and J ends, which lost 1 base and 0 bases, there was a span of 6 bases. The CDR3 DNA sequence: TGTGCCAGCAGCCAAGCTGCTATGAACACTGAAGCTTTCTTT. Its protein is CASSQAAMNTEAFF.

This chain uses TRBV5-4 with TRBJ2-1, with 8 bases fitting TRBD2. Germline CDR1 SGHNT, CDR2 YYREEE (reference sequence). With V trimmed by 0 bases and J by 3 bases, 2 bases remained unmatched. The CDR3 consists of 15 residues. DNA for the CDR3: TGTGCCAGCAGCTTGGCCGGGGGGGGCTACAATGAGCAGTTCTTC. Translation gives CASSLAGGGYNEQFF.

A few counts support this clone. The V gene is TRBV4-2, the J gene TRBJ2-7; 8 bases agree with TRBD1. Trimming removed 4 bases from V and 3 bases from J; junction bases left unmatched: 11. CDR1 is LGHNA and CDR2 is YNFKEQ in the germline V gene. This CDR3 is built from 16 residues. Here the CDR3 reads CASSPIQGAGFYEQYF. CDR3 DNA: TGTGCCAGCAGCCCAATTCAGGGGGCTGGGTTCTACGAGCAGTACTTC.